This T cell receptor (beta chain) comes out of a study of control samples from healthy donors and cancer patients. Sequencing was performed with immunoSEQ multiplex PCR; in TCRdb, only in-frame clones are kept and a portion is missing. The sample has fewer than 500,000 clones; 75% to 95% are singletons. The V end lost 2 bases, the J end lost 7 bases, and 15 bases lay between the germline ends. CDR1 is SGHRS and CDR2 is YFSETQ in the germline V gene. CDR3 length equals 14 residues. The chain uses TRBV5-1 and TRBJ1-2; a possible D gene is TRBD1 (5 bases). The TCR sequence derives from a man aged 35-49 years with head and neck cancer. The sequencing input was PBMCs. The DNA for the CDR3 is TGCGCCAGCAGCTTCCCTGGGACGCGGCTTGGCTACACCTTC. It yields the protein CASSFPGTRLGYTF. The complete variable domain, with remaining parts taken from reference TRBV5-1 and TRBJ1-2, reads KAGVTQTPRYLIKTRGQQVTLSCSPISGHRSVSWYQQTPGQGLQFLFEYFSETQRNKGNFPGRFSGRQFSNSRSEMNVSTLELGDSALYLCASSFPGTRLGYTFGSGTRLTVV.